Shown below are 5 T cell receptor beta chains from a single sample sequenced in a study of T cell repertoires in cytomegalovirus infection. The antigens for these receptors are not known. TCRdb re-called the reads through MiXCR, storing one row per CDR3 protein. This repertoire shows fewer than 850,000 distinct CDR3 sequences, almost 30% found once; its top ten account for roughly 13%. The sequencing used cultured CD8+ T cells from PBMCs, collected from culture after CMV antigen stimulation. Receptors were obtained from a human donor in good health (CMV status not recorded). Some clones in this sample may be carry-over from other donors' samples.

The chain employs TRBV11-2 and TRBJ2-3, with a tentative D call TRBD2 (7 bases). Germline assignment: CDR1 SGHAT and CDR2 FQNNGV. CDR3 length: 15 amino acids. Trimming stripped 4 bases from V and 2 bases from J, with 13 bases between. CDR3 sequence reads: CASSSRGRTTDTQYF. CDR3 bases: TGTGCCAGCAGCTCGCGGGGGCGCACCACAGATACGCAGTATTTT.

Details on this clonotype: One base away lies a much larger clone, so this may be a sequencing read error. The chain has TRBV7-9 and TRBJ1-1; a possible D gene is TRBD1 (6 bases). The CDR3 has 16 residues. Germline assignment: CDR1 SEHNR and CDR2 FQNEAQ (reference sequence). The CDR3 nucleotides are TGTGTCAGCAGCTTAGGTGGGCAGGGGAAAGGCACTGAAGCTTTCTTT. Amino acid sequence: CVSSLGGQGKGTEAFF. Using reference TRBV7-9 and TRBJ1-1 for the parts outside the CDR3, the full variable domain is DTGVSQNPRHKITKRGQNVTFRCDPISEHNRLYWYRQTLGQGPEFLTYFQNEAQLEKSRLLSDRFSAERPKGSFSTLEIQRTEQGDSAMYLCVSSLGGQGKGTEAFFGQGTRLTVV.

The sample holds many counts of this clonotype. The chain recombines TRBV4-1 with TRBJ1-1, with D perhaps TRBD1 (5 bases). The CDR3 runs to 13 residues. Per germline, CDR1 MGHRA and CDR2 YSYEKL. The V end lost 0 bases, the J end lost 7 bases, and 9 bases lay between the germline ends. This CDR3 is CASSQEGAGEAFF. CDR3 in DNA: TGCGCCAGCAGCCAAGAAGGGGCAGGTGAAGCTTTCTTT.

This clonotype was observed once. This chain joins TRBV9 and TRBJ1-2; no reliable D call. V was trimmed by 1 base and J by 1 base, leaving 11 bases between them. The CDR3 is 15 residues long. The germline V gene encodes CDR1 SGDLS and CDR2 YYNGEE. The CDR3 region is CASSVPDGLNYGYTF. The DNA for the CDR3 is TGTGCCAGCAGCGTACCGGACGGACTTAACTATGGCTACACCTTC.

This rearrangement joins TRBV11-2 to TRBJ1-2, with D tentatively TRBD1 (6 bases). The CDR3 covers 15 residues. CDR1 is SGHAT and CDR2 is FQNNGV in the germline V gene. Trimming cost V 6 bases and J 5 bases, with 19 bases left between them. CDR3 coding DNA: TGTGCCAGCAGACCCTATACAGGGCCCCTTTATGGCTACACCTTC. This gives the protein CASRPYTGPLYGYTF.